This T cell receptor (beta chain) was observed in a study of blood T cells in healthy people across ages. This clonotype was recorded once. The length of the CDR3 is 14 residues. The ends were cut back, 8 bases at V and 6 bases at J, with 18 bases in the middle. A J-beta primer mix and a sample-barcoded 5' primer were used in a second PCR of about 6 to 12 cycles. TCRdb passed the 5' RACE reads through MiXCR, listing each CDR3 protein once. The repertoire holds about 970,000 distinct CDR3 sequences, with roughly 51% as singletons. The sequencing input was blood. This receptor was identified in a woman aged 55 to 70 in good health. The chain has TRBV12-3 or TRBV12-4 and TRBJ2-3, with a possible D match to TRBD2 (5 bases). The CDR3 DNA reads TGTGCCAGCGGGAGTAGAGTGATTGGGGATACGCAGTATTTT. Its protein product is CASGSRVIGDTQYF.